Below, 13 T cell receptor beta chains from the same sample are listed, as sequenced in a study of OX40 agonist ivuxolimab in advanced cancers. Sequenced by immunoSEQ multiplex PCR; TCRdb stores in-frame clones only, minus some. Seen here are roughly 90,000 clones, approximately 91% observed once, and the top ten hold around 0.34%. Sequenced material: CD4+ or CD8+ T cells sorted from blood, taken in a trial of the OX40 agonist ivuxolimab. These receptors originate from an adult with an advanced solid tumor such as melanoma, head and neck, liver or kidney cancer.

The rearrangement uses TRBV7-8 and TRBJ2-4, with 14 bases that match TRBD2. V gave up 5 bases and J gave up 10 bases; unmatched junction bases: 4. Germline-derived CDR1 and CDR2 are SGHVS and FQNEAQ. The CDR3 contains 14 residues. CDR3 sequence reads: CASSPGTSGSIQYF. CDR3 bases: TGTGCCAGCAGCCCAGGGACTAGCGGGAGTATTCAGTACTTC.

Only one count was recorded for this clone. V gene TRBV7-3 combines with J gene TRBJ2-1; 11 bases line up with TRBD2. The length of the CDR3 is 15 residues. Losses at the gene ends were 3 bases for V and 4 bases for J; bases not matched to a gene: 2. Germline CDR1 reads SGHTA; CDR2 reads FQGTGA. The CDR3: CASSLTSGAYNEQFF. CDR3 bases: TGTGCCAGCAGCTTGACTAGCGGGGCTTACAATGAGCAGTTCTTC.

V usage is TRBV7-2 and J usage is TRBJ2-7; the match to TRBD2 covers 7 bases. V dropped 5 bases and J dropped 0; count of bases not matched to a gene: 13. The CDR3 length is 17 residues. Germline V gene lookup returns CDR1 SGHTA and CDR2 FQGNSA. CDR3 in DNA: TGTGCCAGCAGCCCCCCGGAGCTTCTAGCGGCCTCCTACGAGCAGTACTTC. This sequence encodes CASSPPELLAASYEQYF.

The table lists this clone with a few counts. This sample also contains other DNA sequences that code for the same CDR3. The rearrangement links TRBV18 to TRBJ1-5; D unclear. The CDR3 spans 14 residues. The germline V gene has CDR1 KGHSH and CDR2 LQKENI. V lost 2 bases to trimming and J lost 4 bases, with 9 bases between them. The CDR3 DNA sequence: TGTGCCAGCTCACCATCCACGGGGAATCAGCCCCAGCATTTT. This encodes CASSPSTGNQPQHF.

The CDR3, as DNA: TGCGCCAGCAGCACGGCTGGCAGGGAAACTGGGGAGCAGTTCTTC. Translation: CASSTAGRETGEQFF. The chain joins TRBV5-1 to TRBJ2-1; D is perhaps TRBD1 (5 bases). The CDR3 is 15 residues long. The germline V gene encodes CDR1 SGHRS and CDR2 YFSETQ. V lost 4 bases, J lost 10 bases, and 21 bases lay in between.

The V and J genes are TRBV7-2 and TRBJ2-3; 10 bases map to TRBD1. The CDR3 contains 17 residues. V shed 1 base and J 4 bases; nucleotides not matched to a gene: 8. Germline-derived CDR1 and CDR2 are SGHTA and FQGNSA. CDR3 DNA: TGTGCCAGCAGCTTAGTTCACTGGGACAGGGGTTCAGATACGCAGTATTTT. This codes for CASSLVHWDRGSDTQYF.

The gene calls are TRBV7-6 and TRBJ2-1, with D tentatively TRBD2 (6 bases). The CDR3 is 15 amino acids. V lost 4 bases, J lost 7 bases, and 17 bases lay in between. Germline V lookup: CDR1 SGHVS, CDR2 FNYEAQ. The CDR3: CASSSIYGSRNEQFF. The CDR3 bases are TGTGCCAGCAGCTCAATTTACGGGAGTAGGAATGAGCAGTTCTTC.

V gene TRBV18 combines with J gene TRBJ2-1; TRBD1 aligns across 9 bases. CDR1 is KGHSH and CDR2 is LQKENI in the germline V gene. This CDR3 spans 15 amino acids. Germline trimming cut 2 bases from V and 10 bases from J; bases unmatched to any gene: 9. The DNA of the CDR3 is TGTGCCAGCTCACCATCGGGACAGGGTAGCCGAGAGCAGTTCTTC. Translation gives CASSPSGQGSREQFF.

The chain employs TRBV20-1 and TRBJ2-1; no clear D. CDR3 length: 11 residues. V dropped 3 bases and J dropped 3 bases, with 3 bases sitting between them. Germline CDR1 DFQATT, CDR2 SNEGSKA (reference sequence). The CDR3, as DNA: TGCAGTGCTAGGGACTACAATGAGCAGTTCTTC. As protein: CSARDYNEQFF.

The CDR3 DNA sequence: TGTGCCAGCTCACCACGGGACAGGGGCAACGAGCAGTACTTC. It is translated as CASSPRDRGNEQYF. The genes are TRBV18 and TRBJ2-7; TRBD1 matches 10 bases. J lost 5 bases, V lost 1 base, and 2 bases had no gene match. The CDR3 sequence is 14 residues long. Germline CDR1 reads KGHSH; CDR2 reads LQKENI. Combining the CDR3 with reference TRBV18 and TRBJ2-7 gives the whole variable domain NAGVMQNPRHLVRRRGQEARLRCSPMKGHSHVYWYRQLPEEGLKFMVYLQKENIIDESGMPKERFSAEFPKEGPSILRIQQVVRGDSAAYFCASSPRDRGNEQYFGPGTRLTVT.

The chain is built from TRBV4-3 and TRBJ1-5; D gene unclear. CDR3 size: 15 residues. Trimming cost V 1 base and J 4 bases, with 11 bases left between them. The V gene's germline CDR1 is LGHNA and CDR2 YSLEER. The CDR3 spells CASSQVWQTNQPQHF. The CDR3 DNA is TGCGCCAGCAGCCAAGTTTGGCAGACAAATCAGCCCCAGCATTTT.

The V call is TRBV6-1, the J call TRBJ2-4; 8 bases agree with TRBD1. With 7 bases clipped from V and 3 bases from J, the junction kept 8 bases outside the gene matches. Per the germline V gene, CDR1 is MNHNS and CDR2 is SASEGT. The CDR3 sequence is 15 residues long. The CDR3 DNA reads TGTGCCAGCAACACCCTGGGACAGGTCAAAAACATTCAGTACTTC. Its protein is CASNTLGQVKNIQYF.

The rearrangement uses TRBV7-2 and TRBJ1-6, with TRBD1 as a possible D gene (5 bases). Germline lookup yields CDR1 SGHTA and CDR2 FQGNSA. Trimming left V 1 base short and J 6 bases short, with 13 bases between. The CDR3 runs to 16 residues. The CDR3 is CASSLEAGLTNSPLHF. The CDR3 coding sequence is TGTGCCAGCAGCTTAGAGGCAGGGCTGACTAATTCACCCCTCCACTTT.